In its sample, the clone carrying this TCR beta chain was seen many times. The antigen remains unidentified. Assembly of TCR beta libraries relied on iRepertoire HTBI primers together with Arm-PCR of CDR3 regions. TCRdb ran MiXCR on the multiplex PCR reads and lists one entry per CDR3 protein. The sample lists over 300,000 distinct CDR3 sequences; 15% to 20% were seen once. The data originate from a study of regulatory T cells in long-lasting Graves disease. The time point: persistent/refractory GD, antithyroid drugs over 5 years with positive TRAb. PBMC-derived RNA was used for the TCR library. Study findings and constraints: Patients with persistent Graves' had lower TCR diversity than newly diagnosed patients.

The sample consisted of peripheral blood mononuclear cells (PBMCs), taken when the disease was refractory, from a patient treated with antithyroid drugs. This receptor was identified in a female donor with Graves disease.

The CDR3: CASTRRDTMNTEAFF. The CDR3 bases are TGTGCCAGTACCCGCCGGGACACCATGAACACTGAAGCTTTCTTT. This sequence joins TRBV19 and TRBJ1-1, with D perhaps TRBD1 (6 bases). The CDR3 contains 15 residues. The germline V gene has CDR1 LNHDA and CDR2 SQIVND (reference sequence). V lost 7 bases, J lost 0 bases, and 15 bases lay in between.